Each of the 4 T cell receptor beta chains below was sequenced from the same sample in a study of shared clonotypes between healthy human individuals. Assay: immunoSEQ multiplex PCR; the TCRdb copy retains only in-frame clones and omits some. Of 2.3 million or so clones in the sample, over 90% are singletons; the top ten hold 0.35% to 0.5%. Sequenced material: naive CD4+ T cells from PBMCs. Regarding subset: CD45RA+ positively selected. The receptors derive from a man between 18 and 29 years old in good health. Some clones in this sample may be carry-over from other donors' samples.

The J gene is TRBJ2-1, the V gene TRBV7-3, with 7 bases aligning to TRBD1. The CDR3 has 12 amino acids. With 4 bases clipped from V and 10 bases from J, the junction kept 4 bases outside the gene matches. Germline-derived CDR1 and CDR2 are SGHTA and FQGTGA. In DNA, the CDR3 is TGTGCCAGCAGCTACAGGGGCGGCGAGCAGTTCTTC. This sequence encodes CASSYRGGEQFF.

The chain employs TRBV7-2 and TRBJ1-5, with 7 bases fitting TRBD1. Trimming cost V 5 bases and J 4 bases; bases outside gene matches: 2. The CDR3 is made up of 13 amino acids. The germline gives CDR1 SGHTA, CDR2 FQGNSA. The CDR3 region is CASSQGQNQPQHF. The CDR3 DNA sequence: TGTGCCAGCAGCCAGGGACAGAATCAGCCCCAGCATTTT.

The chain combines TRBV7-9 with TRBJ2-1, with 10 positions matching TRBD2. V shed 5 bases, J shed 5 bases, and the junction held 9 bases outside the gene matches. Germline CDR1 reads SEHNR; CDR2 reads FQNEAQ (reference sequence). The CDR3 consists of 16 residues. CDR3 residues: CASSPTWTSGNNEQFF. CDR3 DNA sequence: TGTGCCAGCAGCCCAACTTGGACTAGCGGTAACAATGAGCAGTTCTTC.

In this sample, this clone turned up once. The J gene is TRBJ2-2, the V gene TRBV28, with TRBD1 matching over 9 bases. The CDR3 spans 15 residues. Germline loops: CDR1 MDHEN, CDR2 SYDVKM. V trimming: 6 bases; J trimming: 4 bases; junction bases outside the gene matches: 6. The CDR3 nucleotides read TGTGCCAGCAGATCCGGACAGGGGAGCACCGGGGAGCTGTTTTTT. It is translated as CASRSGQGSTGELFF.